This T cell receptor beta chain appears in the sequencing data of a study of T cells after yellow fever vaccination (dated by TCRdb to the late 2010s). At the level of the whole study: The SMART-Seq v4 Ultra Low Input RNA kit was used to prepare libraries from fractions with low cell numbers. To track T-cell clones before and after primary and booster YFV17D yellow fever vaccination, bulk TCR alpha and beta repertoires were sequenced longitudinally. Two healthy male donors, one aged 18 to 30 and one aged 30 to 39 years, made up the cohort. Blood was collected at multiple timepoints before and after primary and secondary immunization, and bulk PBMC replicates and cell subsets were isolated. Findings and caveats that apply to the study as a whole: Because only two donors were included in the study, the extent to which the findings can be generalized is limited. Most clones expanded after primary vaccination (approximately 97% of CD4 and around nine tenths of CD8) were re-detected after the booster, suggesting that broad memory maintenance occurred. Because abundant contaminating clonotypes from the bulk population could be contained in FACS-sorted repertoires, computational filtering was required. The secondary T-cell response was weaker than the primary response but faster, peaking on day 5 instead of day 15. A small fraction of clonotypes showed up in both the CD4 and CD8 compartments, probably as a result of convergent recombination.

At the junction V is shortened by 1 base and J by 7 bases, with 16 bases in between. CDR1 SGHTA and CDR2 FQGNSA are derived from the germline V gene. The CDR3 measures 15 amino acids from cysteine to phenylalanine. Just CDR3 DNA is preserved here, 45 bases in frame from base 1. In regard to this clonotype: No antigen is known for it. No base-level quality is on record; no much larger clone is a single base apart.

The intended sense of this specimen's treatment or condition label: live attenuated yellow fever vaccine strain. A standard Ficoll-Paque protocol was used to isolate PBMCs from peripheral blood. Dynabeads CD4 and CD8 positive selection kits were used to isolate CD4 and CD8 T-cell fractions. TriZol was used to extract RNA from bulk PBMCs, CD4 and CD8 fractions, and dextramer-positive and dextramer-negative fractions. Data came from an Illumina NovaSeq 6000. TCR cDNA was synthesized by 5'RACE template switching, which introduced a universal primer site and unique molecular identifiers. cDNA synthesis was primed from both the TCR alpha and TCR beta constant segments. Library amplification involved two PCR steps, and the second step added sample barcodes and sequencing adapters. Sequencing of libraries was done on Illumina HiSeq 2500 (2x100 bp) or NovaSeq (2x150 bp). Per the authors' processing: MIGEC was used to demultiplex reads and collapse the reads into UMI consensus sequences, and MiXCR was used for V(D)J alignment. Clonotypes responding to the vaccine were identified with edgeR on replicate PBMC samples, with the criteria of FDR below 0.01 and a log2 fold change above 5 up to day 15. CD4 or CD8 identity was assigned to each bulk clonotype according to whether the clonotype was present at higher abundance in the sequenced CD4 repertoire or the sequenced CD8 repertoire. The public reads were reanalyzed by TCRdb: fastp trimming at Q25, MiXCR alignment, in-frame beta chains only. Rows matching on CDR3 protein sequence are summarized as one entry with the most common DNA and genes. The V and J calls, along with clone size, are taken from TCRdb and not from the paper's own processing. In all, the sample holds more than 300,000 distinct CDR3 sequences, and around 11% of those were seen once. About 3% of the sample is in the top ten clones.

Sequenced material: CD4+ T cells sorted from PBMCs, taken 45 days after the yellow fever booster vaccination. Recombination connected TRBV7-2 to TRBJ1-2; the D gene is perhaps TRBD1, from 5 matching bases. This sequence was found in a man younger than 35 who received the YFV17D yellow fever vaccine. The CDR3 reads as follows: CASSLVVGDAAGYTF. The nucleotides read TGTGCCAGCAGCTTAGTGGTAGGGGACGCGGCTGGCTACACCTTC.